This is a list of T cell receptor beta chains from one sample in a study of blood T cell repertoires in COVID-19. Method: immunoSEQ multiplex PCR; TCRdb's copy keeps in-frame clones and lacks some. Of approximately 170,000 clones in the sample, 70% to 90% were seen once. Sequenced: peripheral blood. The source of these receptors is a woman between 55 and 75 years old with COVID-19, enrolled during active disease. CDR3s include the opening cysteine and the closing phenylalanine or tryptophan. A D gene is named only where the DNA matches it firmly. Where a row states a size, it is once, few, many or the class of an expanded clone; other rows omit it.

clone_size | j_call | v_call | d_call | cdr3_aa | cdr3_nt
. | TRBJ2-7 | TRBV5-1 | TRBD1 | CASRTTGGSSSYEQYF | TGCGCCAGCAGAACAACAGGGGGGTCTTCGTCCTACGAGCAGTACTTC
few | TRBJ2-7 | TRBV19 | TRBD2 | CASSMSSSGTYEQYF | TGTGCCAGTAGTATGTCGTCTAGCGGGACCTACGAGCAGTACTTC
. | TRBJ2-6 | TRBV19 | . | CASSGRNQPGANVLTF | TGTGCCAGTAGTGGCAGGAACCAACCTGGGGCCAACGTCCTGACTTTC
. | TRBJ1-2 | TRBV28 | TRBD1 | CASRMGQQTSYGYTF | TGTGCCAGCAGGATGGGACAGCAGACTTCCTATGGCTACACCTTC
. | TRBJ1-5 | TRBV30 | . | CACGQSNQPQHF | TGTGCCTGCGGACAGAGCAATCAGCCCCAGCATTTT
. | TRBJ1-1 | TRBV7-9 | TRBD1 | CASSLRTGSSTEAFF | TGTGCCAGCAGTTTAAGGACAGGGAGCTCCACTGAAGCTTTCTTT
. | TRBJ2-7 | TRBV6-2/TRBV6-3 | . | CASSEPLAVEQYF | TGTGCCAGCAGTGAGCCCTTAGCCGTCGAGCAGTACTTC
. | TRBJ2-7 | TRBV7-2 | TRBD1 | CASSSGTGGYEQYF | TGTGCCAGCAGCTCCGGGACAGGGGGCTACGAGCAGTACTTC
few | TRBJ1-5 | TRBV29-1 | . | CSVLFGQGQPQHF | TGCAGCGTCCTTTTCGGCCAGGGGCAGCCCCAGCATTTT
once | TRBJ1-1 | TRBV9 | . | CASSTGQPTEAFF | TGTGCCAGCAGCACAGGACAGCCCACTGAAGCTTTCTTT
. | TRBJ2-1 | TRBV5-4 | . | CASSLYNEQFF | TGTGCCAGCAGCCTCTACAATGAGCAGTTCTTC
. | TRBJ1-2 | TRBV30 | . | CAWRPEGLFGYGYTF | TGTGCCTGGAGACCAGAGGGTTTGTTTGGCTATGGCTACACCTTC
. | TRBJ1-5 | TRBV30 | . | CAWSPGVRQPQHF | TGTGCCTGGAGTCCAGGGGTCAGGCAGCCCCAGCATTTT
. | TRBJ1-2 | TRBV6-2/TRBV6-3 | TRBD1 | CASSYAGTASNYGYTF | TGTGCCAGCAGTTACGCCGGGACAGCGTCAAACTATGGCTACACCTTC
. | TRBJ1-4 | TRBV19 | . | CASSIPGGRPEKLFF | TGTGCCAGTAGTATACCTGGGGGCAGACCAGAAAAACTGTTTTTT
. | TRBJ1-6 | TRBV29-1 | . | CSVAEARGAHSPLHF | TGCAGCGTCGCCGAAGCCCGGGGGGCCCATTCACCCCTCCACTTT
. | TRBJ1-4 | TRBV9 | TRBD1 | CASSRPTGGYEKLFF | TGTGCCAGCAGCAGACCGACAGGGGGTTACGAAAAACTGTTTTTT
. | TRBJ2-3 | TRBV7-9 | TRBD2 | CASSLELAGSTDTQYF | TGTGCCAGCAGCTTAGAACTAGCGGGGAGCACAGATACGCAGTATTTT
. | TRBJ2-1 | TRBV5-1 | TRBD2 | CASSWSSGSSGEQFF | TGCGCCAGCAGCTGGTCTAGCGGGAGTTCGGGGGAGCAGTTCTTC
once | TRBJ2-7 | TRBV7-2 | TRBD1 | CASSLGGQGAYEQYF | TGTGCCAGCAGCTTAGGAGGACAGGGGGCTTACGAGCAGTACTTC
. | TRBJ2-7 | TRBV6-2/TRBV6-3 | TRBD2 | CASSYLSGLAGAGDEQYF | TGTGCCAGCAGTTACTTGTCGGGACTAGCGGGAGCTGGCGACGAGCAGTACTTC
. | TRBJ2-7 | TRBV6-6 | TRBD1 | CASNRQGSYEQYF | TGTGCCAGCAACCGACAGGGGTCCTACGAGCAGTACTTC
. | TRBJ1-2 | TRBV29-1 | TRBD1 | CSVEGRTGAGDYGYTF | TGCAGCGTTGAAGGCCGGACAGGAGCGGGGGACTATGGCTACACCTTC
. | TRBJ1-3 | TRBV4-3 | . | CASSRGSQPGNTIYF | TGCGCCAGCAGCCGAGGGTCCCAGCCTGGAAACACCATATATTTT
. | TRBJ2-5 | TRBV2 | . | CASSEALRGETQYF | TGTGCCAGCAGTGAAGCGCTTAGGGGGGAGACCCAGTACTTC
once | TRBJ2-3 | TRBV5-4 | . | CASSLGGGSLTDTQYF | TGTGCCAGCAGCTTGGGGGGAGGAAGCCTTACAGATACGCAGTATTTT
. | TRBJ2-3 | TRBV5-4 | TRBD2 | CASSLKTSGWRVTDTQYF | TGTGCCAGCAGCTTGAAGACTAGCGGGTGGCGTGTCACAGATACGCAGTATTTT
once | TRBJ1-1 | TRBV14 | TRBD1 | CASNTHRDSWTEAFF | TGTGCCAGCAACACTCACCGGGACAGCTGGACTGAAGCTTTCTTT
. | TRBJ2-1 | TRBV28 | TRBD2 | CASQLAGVEEQFF | TGTGCCAGCCAACTAGCGGGAGTGGAGGAGCAGTTCTTC
. | TRBJ1-1 | TRBV4-3 | TRBD1 | CASRQGPEAFF | TGCGCCAGCAGACAGGGGCCTGAAGCTTTCTTT
. | TRBJ2-3 | TRBV6-4 | TRBD1 | CASSDTGEPTDTQYF | TGTGCCAGCAGTGACACAGGGGAACCCACAGATACGCAGTATTTT
. | TRBJ1-1 | TRBV19 | . | CASSVEGMNTEAFF | TGTGCCAGTAGTGTCGAGGGCATGAACACTGAAGCTTTCTTT
. | TRBJ1-3 | TRBV6-1 | . | CASSAQPKGAFGNTIYF | TGTGCCAGCAGTGCACAGCCGAAAGGGGCATTCGGAAACACCATATATTTT
once | TRBJ1-1 | TRBV4-1 | . | CASSQSKRDTEAFF | TGCGCCAGCAGCCAGTCGAAGAGGGACACTGAAGCTTTCTTT
. | TRBJ1-3 | TRBV5-4 | TRBD1 | CASSAGQGRLGTIYF | TGTGCCAGCAGCGCCGGACAGGGGAGGTTAGGCACCATATATTTT
. | TRBJ2-1 | TRBV10-3 | TRBD1 | CAISLTGDEQFF | TGTGCCATCAGCCTGACAGGGGATGAGCAGTTCTTC
. | TRBJ2-2 | TRBV10-2 | TRBD2 | CASGRPGTSGYANTGELFF | TGCGCCAGCGGACGCCCGGGGACTAGCGGATACGCGAACACCGGGGAGCTGTTTTTT
. | TRBJ2-3 | TRBV4-3 | . | CASSLVGADTQYF | TGCGCCAGCAGCCTCGTAGGGGCAGATACGCAGTATTTT
. | TRBJ1-5 | TRBV5-1 | TRBD1 | CASSEQGASNQPQHF | TGCGCCAGCAGCGAACAGGGGGCTAGCAATCAGCCCCAGCATTTT
once | TRBJ2-7 | TRBV6-5 | . | CASNRERNYEQYF | TGTGCCAGCAACAGGGAAAGAAACTACGAGCAGTACTTC
. | TRBJ2-7 | TRBV3-1/TRBV3-2 | TRBD1 | CASSQGGQGSYEQYF | TGTGCCAGCAGCCAAGGGGGACAGGGTTCCTACGAGCAGTACTTC
. | TRBJ2-7 | TRBV24-1 | TRBD1 | CATKGQGRGSEQYF | TGTGCCACCAAGGGACAGGGCCGTGGATCCGAGCAGTACTTC
. | TRBJ1-2 | TRBV28 | . | CASSLHGGDYGYTF | TGTGCCAGCAGTTTACACGGCGGAGACTATGGCTACACCTTC